The sequence of this TCR beta chain was determined in a study of shared clonotypes between healthy human individuals. The deep-level immunoSEQ assay was used. Original handling: For the immunoSEQ data, sequences were junction-only without quality scores, so filtering differed. Produced via immunoSEQ multiplex PCR; TCRdb's table is partial and in-frame only. The V and J calls and the clone size are those of that table, but D and trimming were determined from the DNA. The sample includes about 2.5 million clones, roughly 90% of them seen just once. The TCR sequence derives from a man aged 18 to 30 in good health. Some clones in this sample may be carry-over from other donors' samples. The sample comprised naive CD4+ T cells from PBMCs. Sample subset: CD45RA+ positively selected.

CDR3 DNA sequence: TGTGCCAGCTCACCACGGGACAGCCTGGGGCCCCAGCATTTT. This encodes CASSPRDSLGPQHF. The chain recombines TRBV18 with TRBJ1-5; 7 nucleotides line up with TRBD1. Germline trimming cut 1 base from V and 9 bases from J; bases unmatched to any gene: 6. Germline CDR1 is KGHSH and CDR2 is LQKENI. The CDR3 is 14 amino acids.